This TCR beta chain was profiled in a study of T cell responses to AZD1222 COVID-19 vaccine. General study points: Nearly half of spike-specific TCRs reportedly target unmutated variant regions. Dominant at 160-218 and 743-854, vaccine-associated CD4 TCRs also spanned spike. Most donors were white British, females outnumbered males, and clonal diversity was possibly underestimated.

Second doses that came at about 4 or about 12 weeks were put together. TCRdb keeps only in-frame clones here, not all; method: immunoSEQ multiplex PCR. The table shows roughly 100,000 clones, with roughly nine tenths occurring only once. This CDR3 has 15 residues. Germline values: CDR1 SGHNT, CDR2 YYREEE (reference sequence). The V end lost 3 bases, the J end lost 3 bases, and 14 bases lay between the germline ends. Concerning this clone: The antigen is unknown.

The source is an adult who received the AZD1222 COVID-19 vaccine. The chain couples TRBV5-4 to TRBJ2-3; perhaps TRBD2 as D (6 bases). Sequenced material: peripheral blood, taken 28 days after the second AZD1222 dose. CDR3 bases: TGTGCCAGCAGCTGGCAACTAGCACCGACAGATACGCAGTATTTT. This encodes CASSWQLAPTDTQYF.